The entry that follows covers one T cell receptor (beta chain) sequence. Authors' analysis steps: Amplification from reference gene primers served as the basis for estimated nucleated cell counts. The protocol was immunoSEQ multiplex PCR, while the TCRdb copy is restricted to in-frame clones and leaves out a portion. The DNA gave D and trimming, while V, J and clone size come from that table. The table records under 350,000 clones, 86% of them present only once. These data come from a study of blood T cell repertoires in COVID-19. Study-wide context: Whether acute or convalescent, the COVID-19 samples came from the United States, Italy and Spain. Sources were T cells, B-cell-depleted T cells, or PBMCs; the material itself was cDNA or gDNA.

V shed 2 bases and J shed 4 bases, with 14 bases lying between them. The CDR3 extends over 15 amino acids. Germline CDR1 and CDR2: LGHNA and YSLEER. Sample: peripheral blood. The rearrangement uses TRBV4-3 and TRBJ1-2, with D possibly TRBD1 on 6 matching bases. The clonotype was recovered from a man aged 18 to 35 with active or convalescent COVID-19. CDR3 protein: CASSQTDSFLYGYTF. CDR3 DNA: TGCGCCAGCAGCCAAACGGACAGCTTCCTCTATGGCTACACCTTC.